Below are 5 T cell receptor beta chains sequenced from a single sample in a study of cytomegalovirus exposure and HLA in healthy donors. The PCR employed 60 Vbeta primers together with 13 Jbeta primers. The repertoire was sequenced with immunoSEQ multiplex PCR; TCRdb's copy has only in-frame clones and lacks some. The data show about 120,000 clones, around 76% seen once. Sequenced input: PBMCs. The receptors shown here come from a man between 60 and 75 years old in good health and CMV-seropositive.

The rearrangement links TRBV4-1 to TRBJ1-1; D perhaps matches TRBD1 (5 bases). V gave up 6 bases and J gave up 4 bases, with 15 bases separating them. This CDR3 contains 14 residues. CDR1 is MGHRA, CDR2 YSYEKL, per germline. The CDR3 DNA sequence: TGCGCCAGCAGTCCAAGGGGCCTCCCCACTGAAGCTTTCTTT. Its translation is CASSPRGLPTEAFF.

This clone was picked up a small number of times. The V and J genes are TRBV5-1 and TRBJ1-2, with D possibly TRBD1 on 6 matching bases. The CDR3 is 16 residues long. Germline V gives CDR1 SGHRS, CDR2 YFSETQ. V shed 0 bases and J shed 2 bases, with 14 bases lying between them. The DNA of the CDR3 is TGCGCCAGCAGCTTGGCGGGGGGCCCGACGAACTATGGCTACACCTTC. It translates to CASSLAGGPTNYGYTF.

V and J are TRBV5-6 and TRBJ2-7, with a tentative D call TRBD1 (5 bases). The CDR3 covers 13 residues. The germline V gene encodes CDR1 SGHDT and CDR2 YYEEEE. V was clipped by 0 bases and J by 6 bases, with 10 bases between them. The CDR3 is CASSLVRVGEQYF. The CDR3 nucleotides read TGTGCCAGCAGCTTGGTCAGGGTCGGCGAGCAGTACTTC.

This chain uses TRBV10-1 with TRBJ2-3; a possible D gene is TRBD2 (5 bases). The V gene's germline CDR1 is WNHNN and CDR2 SYGVQD (reference sequence). Trimming removed 1 base from V and 2 bases from J, with 7 bases in between. This CDR3 contains 14 residues. CDR3 in amino acids: CASSEFSDTDTQYF. The DNA for the CDR3 is TGCGCCAGCAGTGAGTTTAGCGACACAGATACGCAGTATTTT.

The rearrangement uses TRBV6-1 and TRBJ1-2, with TRBD1 identical over 7 bases. V lost 3 bases to trimming and J lost 9 bases; unmatched junction nucleotides: 4. The CDR3 spans 12 residues. Germline-derived CDR1 and CDR2 are MNHNS and SASEGT. CDR3 bases: TGTGCCAGCAGTGAGGGGGACAGCCGCTACACCTTC. Amino acid sequence: CASSEGDSRYTF.